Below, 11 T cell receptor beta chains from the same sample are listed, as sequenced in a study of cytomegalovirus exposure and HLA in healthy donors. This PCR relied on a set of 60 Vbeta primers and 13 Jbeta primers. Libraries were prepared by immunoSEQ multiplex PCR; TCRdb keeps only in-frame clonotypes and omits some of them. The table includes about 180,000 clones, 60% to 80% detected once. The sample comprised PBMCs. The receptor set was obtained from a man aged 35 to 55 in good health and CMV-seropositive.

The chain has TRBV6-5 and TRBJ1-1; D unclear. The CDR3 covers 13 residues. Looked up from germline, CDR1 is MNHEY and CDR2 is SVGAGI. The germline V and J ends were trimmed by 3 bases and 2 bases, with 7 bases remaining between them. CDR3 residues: CASSYTENTEAFF. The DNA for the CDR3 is TGTGCCAGCAGTTATACAGAAAACACTGAAGCTTTCTTT.

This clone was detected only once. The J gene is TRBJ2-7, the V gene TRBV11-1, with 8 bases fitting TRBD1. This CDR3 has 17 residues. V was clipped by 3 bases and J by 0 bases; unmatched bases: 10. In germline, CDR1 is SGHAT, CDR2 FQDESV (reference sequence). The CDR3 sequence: CASSLYLSDRASYEQYF. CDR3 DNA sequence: TGTGCCAGCAGCTTGTATCTATCGGACAGGGCCTCCTACGAGCAGTACTTC. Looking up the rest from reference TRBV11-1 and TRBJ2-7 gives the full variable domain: EAEVAQSPRYKITEKSQAVAFWCDPISGHATLYWYRQILGQGPELLVQFQDESVVDDSQLPKDRFSAERLKGVDSTLKIQPAELGDSAMYLCASSLYLSDRASYEQYFGPGTRLTVT.

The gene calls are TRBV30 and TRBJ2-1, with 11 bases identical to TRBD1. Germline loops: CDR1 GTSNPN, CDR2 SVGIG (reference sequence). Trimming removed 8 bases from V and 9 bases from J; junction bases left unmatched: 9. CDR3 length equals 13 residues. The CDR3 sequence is CAGMGTGGFEQFF. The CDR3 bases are TGTGCCGGGATGGGGACAGGGGGGTTTGAGCAGTTCTTC.

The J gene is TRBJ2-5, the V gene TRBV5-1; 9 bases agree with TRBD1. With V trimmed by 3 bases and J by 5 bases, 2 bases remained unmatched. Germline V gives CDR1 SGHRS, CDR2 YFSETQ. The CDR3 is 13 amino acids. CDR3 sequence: CASSWTGEETQYF. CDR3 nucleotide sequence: TGCGCCAGCAGCTGGACAGGGGAGGAGACCCAGTACTTC.

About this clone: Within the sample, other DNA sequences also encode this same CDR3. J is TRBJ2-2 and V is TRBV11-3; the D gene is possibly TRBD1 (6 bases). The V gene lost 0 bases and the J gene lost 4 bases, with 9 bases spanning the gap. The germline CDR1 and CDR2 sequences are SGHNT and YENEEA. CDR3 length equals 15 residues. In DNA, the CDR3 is TGTGCCAGCAGCTTAGACAGGGGCGGCACCGGGGAGCTGTTTTTT. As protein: CASSLDRGGTGELFF.

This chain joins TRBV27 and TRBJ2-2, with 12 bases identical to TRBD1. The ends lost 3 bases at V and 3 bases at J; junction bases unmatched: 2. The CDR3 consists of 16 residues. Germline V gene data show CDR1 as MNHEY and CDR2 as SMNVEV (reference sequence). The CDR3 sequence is CASSFRDRGHTGELFF. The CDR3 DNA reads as TGTGCCAGCAGTTTTAGGGACAGGGGGCACACCGGGGAGCTGTTTTTT.

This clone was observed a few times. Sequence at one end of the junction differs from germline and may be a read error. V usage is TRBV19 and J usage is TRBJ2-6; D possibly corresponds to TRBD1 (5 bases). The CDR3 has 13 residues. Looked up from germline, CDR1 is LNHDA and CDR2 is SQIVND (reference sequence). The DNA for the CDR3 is TGTGCCAGTAGTATTTCTGGGGCCAACGGCCTGACTTTC. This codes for CASSISGANGLTF.

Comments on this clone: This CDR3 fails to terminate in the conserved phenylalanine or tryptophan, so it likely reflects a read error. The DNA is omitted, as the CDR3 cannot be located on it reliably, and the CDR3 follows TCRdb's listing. CDR3 sequence: CASSLWERSRLQWS. The chain carries TRBV28 and TRBJ2-4; whether TRBD2, the table's D call, matches the DNA was not checked. Germline loops: CDR1 MDHEN, CDR2 SYDVKM. The CDR3 sequence runs 14 residues, both termini included.

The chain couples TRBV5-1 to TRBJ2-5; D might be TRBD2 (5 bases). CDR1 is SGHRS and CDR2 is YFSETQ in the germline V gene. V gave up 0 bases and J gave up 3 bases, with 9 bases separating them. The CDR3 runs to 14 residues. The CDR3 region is CASSLGRGKETQYF. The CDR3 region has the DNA TGCGCCAGCAGCTTGGGACGGGGTAAAGAGACCCAGTACTTC.

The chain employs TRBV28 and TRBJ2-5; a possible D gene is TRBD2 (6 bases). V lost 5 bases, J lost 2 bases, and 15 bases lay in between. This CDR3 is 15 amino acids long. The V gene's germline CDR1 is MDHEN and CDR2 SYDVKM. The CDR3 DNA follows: TGTGCCAGCAGTCCCCCATGGGGGGTTCAAGAGACCCAGTACTTC. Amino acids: CASSPPWGVQETQYF.

CDR3 in DNA: TGCGCCAGCAGGGATACTAGCGGTAGCTACGAGCAGTACTTC. As protein: CASRDTSGSYEQYF. The chain combines TRBV5-1 with TRBJ2-7; 8 bases fit TRBD2. Germline loops: CDR1 SGHRS, CDR2 YFSETQ. The CDR3 covers 14 residues. V dropped 5 bases and J dropped 3; count of bases not matched to a gene: 7.